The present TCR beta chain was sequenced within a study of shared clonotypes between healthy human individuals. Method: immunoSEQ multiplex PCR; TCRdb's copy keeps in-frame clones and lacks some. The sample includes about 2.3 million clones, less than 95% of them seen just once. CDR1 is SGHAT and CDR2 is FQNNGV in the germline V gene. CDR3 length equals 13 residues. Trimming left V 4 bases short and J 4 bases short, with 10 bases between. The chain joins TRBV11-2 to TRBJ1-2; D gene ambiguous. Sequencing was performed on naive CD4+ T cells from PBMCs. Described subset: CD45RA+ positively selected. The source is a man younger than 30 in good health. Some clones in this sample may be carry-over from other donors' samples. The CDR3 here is CASSSQQLYGYTF. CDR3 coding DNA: TGTGCCAGCAGCTCCCAACAGCTCTATGGCTACACCTTC.